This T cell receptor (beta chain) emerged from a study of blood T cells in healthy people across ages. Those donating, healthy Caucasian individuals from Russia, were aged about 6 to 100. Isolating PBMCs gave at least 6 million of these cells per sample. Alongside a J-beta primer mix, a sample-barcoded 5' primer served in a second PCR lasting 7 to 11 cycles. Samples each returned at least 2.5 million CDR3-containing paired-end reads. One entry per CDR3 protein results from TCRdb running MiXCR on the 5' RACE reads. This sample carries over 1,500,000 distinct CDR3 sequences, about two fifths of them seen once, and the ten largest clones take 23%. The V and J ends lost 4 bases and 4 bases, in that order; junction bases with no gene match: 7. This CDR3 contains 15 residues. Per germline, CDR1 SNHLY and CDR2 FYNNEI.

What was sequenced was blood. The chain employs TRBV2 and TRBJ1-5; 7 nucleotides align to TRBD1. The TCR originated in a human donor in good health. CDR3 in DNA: TGTGCCAGCAGTGTCTTTGGGACAGAGAATCAGCCCCAGCATTTT. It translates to CASSVFGTENQPQHF.